The T cell receptor beta chain under discussion was sequenced for a study of post-analysis software for immune sequencing data. Study in general: Disease trajectories encompassed relapsing-remitting, secondary progressive and progressive-relapsing multiple sclerosis. Whole-study results and caveats: Samples prepared in the same batch strongly co-clustered by F measure. The study found TRBV5-6, TRBV5-1 and TRBV20-1 among five or six TRBV segments more frequent in patients than controls. People with multiple sclerosis had a significantly lower normalized Chao1 diversity than controls did.

In its sample, this clonotype was seen once. Its antigen remains unknown. Carried by the TCR beta cDNA libraries were unique molecular identifiers. Each CDR3 protein gets one entry after TCRdb re-called the PCR reads with MiXCR. Among 500,000 to 600,000 distinct CDR3 sequences listed, about 40% were seen once. The length of the CDR3 is 14 residues. The V and J ends lost 7 bases and 3 bases, in that order; junction bases with no gene match: 8. This TCR was sampled from a girl aged 5 to 17 with multiple sclerosis. The chain carries TRBV12-3 or TRBV12-4 and TRBJ2-7; the match to TRBD1 covers 8 bases. The specimen was blood. The CDR3 sequence: CASTRQGPSYEQYF. In nucleotides, the CDR3 is TGTGCCAGCACCAGACAGGGGCCGAGCTACGAGCAGTACTTC.